This entry lists 8 T cell receptor beta chains sequenced from one sample in a study of T cells in Graves' hyperthyroidism and ophthalmopathy. TCR beta CDR3 sequences were amplified from RNA transcripts. During a first-round RT-PCR of the TCR CDR3, the HTBI primer set was used. TCRdb reanalysed the multiplex PCR reads using MiXCR and keeps one entry per CDR3 protein. Among hundreds of thousands of distinct CDR3 sequences, about 18% were seen once, and the ten largest hold about 4%. The sequenced sample was blood. All receptors derive from a woman under 30 with Graves' hyperthyroidism.

This clonotype was seen repeatedly, ten times or more. The chain combines TRBV20-1 with TRBJ2-5; TRBD1 matches 7 bases. The V gene end was trimmed by 6 bases and the J gene end by 4 bases; junction bases not matched to a gene: 5. CDR3 length equals 12 residues. Per the germline V gene, CDR1 is DFQATT and CDR2 is SNEGSKA (reference sequence). CDR3 sequence: CSARGPGETQYF. As DNA, the CDR3 is TGCAGTGCGAGGGGGCCGGGAGAGACCCAGTACTTC.

This clonotype came up many times. V gene TRBV6-2 or TRBV6-3 combines with J gene TRBJ1-1, with TRBD1 identical over 7 bases. Germline V gives CDR1 MNHEY, CDR2 SVGEGT. The CDR3 extends over 14 amino acids. V was pared by 2 bases and J by 4 bases, with 4 bases of the junction left unmatched. The CDR3 reads CASSYQGVSTEAFF. The CDR3 bases are TGTGCCAGCAGTTACCAGGGGGTTAGCACTGAAGCTTTCTTT.

This clonotype was picked up many times. The chain combines TRBV7-3 with TRBJ2-5; a possible D gene is TRBD1 (6 bases). Germline V lookup: CDR1 SGHTA, CDR2 FQGTGA. The CDR3 consists of 13 residues. Trimming shortened V by 5 bases and J by 6 bases, and 13 bases separated the two germline ends. The chain's CDR3 is CASSVGTQKTQYF. The CDR3 DNA sequence: TGTGCCAGCAGCGTGGGGACACAGAAGACCCAGTACTTC.

This clonotype occurred a few times. Germline is not matched at one junction end, which may reflect a read error. This chain links TRBV6-1 with TRBJ1-3, with unresolved D. The germline V gene has CDR1 MNHNS and CDR2 SASEGT. The CDR3 runs 14 residues. The CDR3 coding sequence is TGTGCCAGCGCGTTGCTTGGCTCTGGAAACACTATATATTTT. This codes for CASALLGSGNTIYF.

This clonotype was found many times. The V and J genes are TRBV6-1 and TRBJ2-2; D gene unclear. Looked up from germline, CDR1 is MNHNS and CDR2 is SASEGT. V lost 4 bases and J 0 bases, leaving 6 bases between the germline ends. This CDR3 spans 14 amino acids. The CDR3 reads CASSGTANTGELFF. CDR3 nucleotides: TGTGCCAGCAGTGGGACGGCGAACACCGGGGAGCTGTTTTTT.

This clonotype was seen a handful of times. This chain's CDR3 is CASSVSGVETQYF. CDR3 nucleotide sequence: TGCGCCAGCAGCGTTAGCGGGGTGGAGACCCAGTACTTC. The chain couples TRBV5-1 to TRBJ2-5, with 8 positions matching TRBD2. The V gene's germline CDR1 is SGHRS and CDR2 YFSETQ. The CDR3 is made up of 13 amino acids. Trimming cost V 4 bases and J 5 bases; bases outside gene matches: 4.

This clonotype was found many times. V is TRBV6-5 and J is TRBJ1-5; D ambiguous. The CDR3 loop spans 14 amino acids. V gave up 2 bases and J gave up 0 bases, with 5 bases separating them. Germline-derived CDR1 and CDR2 are MNHEY and SVGAGI. DNA of the CDR3: TGTGCCAGCAGTTACACGTATAGCAATCAGCCCCAGCATTTT. It specifies CASSYTYSNQPQHF.

The chain employs TRBV12-3 or TRBV12-4 and TRBJ2-5; 14 bases match TRBD2. The CDR3 spans 16 residues. J gave up 5 bases and V 6 bases, and 8 bases lay outside the gene matches. The DNA for the CDR3 is TGTGCCAGCAGGCCTGGACTAGCGGGAGGTCGGGAGACCCAGTACTTC. As protein: CASRPGLAGGRETQYF.